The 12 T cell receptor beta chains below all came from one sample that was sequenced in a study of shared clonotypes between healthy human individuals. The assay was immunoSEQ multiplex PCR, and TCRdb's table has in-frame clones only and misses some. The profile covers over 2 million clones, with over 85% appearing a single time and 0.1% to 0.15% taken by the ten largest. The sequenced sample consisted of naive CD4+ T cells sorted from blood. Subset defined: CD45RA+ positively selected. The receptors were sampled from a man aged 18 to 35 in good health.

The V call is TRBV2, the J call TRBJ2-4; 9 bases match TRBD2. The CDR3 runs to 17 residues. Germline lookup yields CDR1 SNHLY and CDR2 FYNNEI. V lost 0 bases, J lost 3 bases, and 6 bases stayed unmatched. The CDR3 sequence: CASSEAAAGGNKNIQYF. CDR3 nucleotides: TGTGCCAGCAGTGAAGCGGCGGCGGGGGGGAACAAAAACATTCAGTACTTC.

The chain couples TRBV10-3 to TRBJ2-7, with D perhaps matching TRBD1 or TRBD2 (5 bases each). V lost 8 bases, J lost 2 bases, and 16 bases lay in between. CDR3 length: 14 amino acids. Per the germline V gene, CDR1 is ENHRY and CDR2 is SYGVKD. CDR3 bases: TGTGCCATCTCCCCGGGGCCCGAACCCTACGAGCAGTACTTC. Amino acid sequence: CAISPGPEPYEQYF.

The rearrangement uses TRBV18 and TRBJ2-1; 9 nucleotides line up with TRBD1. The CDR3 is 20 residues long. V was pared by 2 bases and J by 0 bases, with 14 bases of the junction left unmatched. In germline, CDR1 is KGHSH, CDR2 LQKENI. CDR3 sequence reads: CASSPIFGTGTGISYNEQFF. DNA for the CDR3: TGTGCCAGCTCACCAATCTTCGGGACAGGGACGGGGATCTCCTACAATGAGCAGTTCTTC.

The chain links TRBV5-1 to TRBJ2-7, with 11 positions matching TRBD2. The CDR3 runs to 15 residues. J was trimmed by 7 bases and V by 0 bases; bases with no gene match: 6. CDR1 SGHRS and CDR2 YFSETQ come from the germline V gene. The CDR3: CASSLATASGREQYF. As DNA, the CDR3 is TGCGCCAGCAGCTTGGCCACAGCTAGCGGGAGGGAGCAGTACTTC.

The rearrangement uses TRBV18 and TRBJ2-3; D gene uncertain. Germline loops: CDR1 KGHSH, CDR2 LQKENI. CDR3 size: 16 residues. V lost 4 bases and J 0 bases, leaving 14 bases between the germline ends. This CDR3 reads CASSRLDGTSTDTQYF. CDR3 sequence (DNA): TGTGCCAGCTCACGCCTAGACGGAACTAGCACAGATACGCAGTATTTT.

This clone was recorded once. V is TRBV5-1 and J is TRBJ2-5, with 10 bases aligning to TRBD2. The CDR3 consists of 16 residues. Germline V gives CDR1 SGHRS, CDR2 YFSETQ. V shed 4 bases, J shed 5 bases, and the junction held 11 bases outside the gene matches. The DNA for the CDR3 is TGCGCCAGCAGCCCAGACCCTAGCGGGGGAGGGGAGACCCAGTACTTC. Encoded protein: CASSPDPSGGGETQYF.

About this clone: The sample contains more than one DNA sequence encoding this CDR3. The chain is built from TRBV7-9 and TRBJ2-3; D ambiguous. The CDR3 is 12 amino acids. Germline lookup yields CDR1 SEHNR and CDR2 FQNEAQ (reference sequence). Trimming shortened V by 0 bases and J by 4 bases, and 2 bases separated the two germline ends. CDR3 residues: CASSLAPDTQYF. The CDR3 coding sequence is TGTGCCAGCAGCTTAGCCCCAGATACGCAGTATTTT.

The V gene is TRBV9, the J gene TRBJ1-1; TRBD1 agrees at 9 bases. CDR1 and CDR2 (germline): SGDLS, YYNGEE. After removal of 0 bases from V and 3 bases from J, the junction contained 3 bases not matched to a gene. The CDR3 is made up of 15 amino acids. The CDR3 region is CASSVVGQGYTEAFF. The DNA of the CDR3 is TGTGCCAGCAGCGTAGTCGGACAGGGGTACACTGAAGCTTTCTTT.

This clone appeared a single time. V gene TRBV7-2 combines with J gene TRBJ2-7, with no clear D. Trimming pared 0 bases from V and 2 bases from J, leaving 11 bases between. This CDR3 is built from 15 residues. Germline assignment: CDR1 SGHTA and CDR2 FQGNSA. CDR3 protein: CASSLAFGLTYEQYF. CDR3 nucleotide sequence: TGTGCCAGCAGCTTAGCGTTTGGGTTGACCTACGAGCAGTACTTC. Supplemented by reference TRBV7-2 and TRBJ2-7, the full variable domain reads GAGVSQSPSNKVTEKGKDVELRCDPISGHTALYWYRQSLGQGLEFLIYFQGNSAPDKSGLPSDRFSAERTGGSVSTLTIQRTQQEDSAVYLCASSLAFGLTYEQYFGPGTRLTVT.

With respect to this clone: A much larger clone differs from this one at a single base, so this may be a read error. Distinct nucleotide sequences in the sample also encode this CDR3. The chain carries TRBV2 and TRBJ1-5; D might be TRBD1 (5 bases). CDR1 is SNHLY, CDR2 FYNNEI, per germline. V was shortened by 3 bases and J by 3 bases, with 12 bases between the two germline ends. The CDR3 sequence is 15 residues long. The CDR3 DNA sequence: TGTGCCAGCAGTGAGGCGAGGGGTCCCAATCAGCCCCAGCATTTT. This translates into CASSEARGPNQPQHF. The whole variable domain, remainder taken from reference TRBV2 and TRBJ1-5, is EPEVTQTPSHQVTQMGQEVILRCVPISNHLYFYWYRQILGQKVEFLVSFYNNEISEKSEIFDDQFSVERPDGSNFTLKIRSTKLEDSAMYFCASSEARGPNQPQHFGDGTRLSIL.

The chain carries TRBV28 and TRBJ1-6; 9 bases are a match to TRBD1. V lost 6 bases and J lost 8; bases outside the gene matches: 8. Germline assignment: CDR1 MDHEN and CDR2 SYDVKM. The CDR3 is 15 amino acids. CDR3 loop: CASSKNRGQHSPLHF. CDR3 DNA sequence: TGTGCCAGCAGCAAAAACAGGGGGCAGCATTCACCCCTCCACTTT.

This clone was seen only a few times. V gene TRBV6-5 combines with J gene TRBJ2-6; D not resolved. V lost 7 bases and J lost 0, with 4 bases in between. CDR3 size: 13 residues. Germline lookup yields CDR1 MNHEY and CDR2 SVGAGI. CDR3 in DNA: TGTGCCAGCATGGGCTCTGGGGCCAACGTCCTGACTTTC. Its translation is CASMGSGANVLTF.